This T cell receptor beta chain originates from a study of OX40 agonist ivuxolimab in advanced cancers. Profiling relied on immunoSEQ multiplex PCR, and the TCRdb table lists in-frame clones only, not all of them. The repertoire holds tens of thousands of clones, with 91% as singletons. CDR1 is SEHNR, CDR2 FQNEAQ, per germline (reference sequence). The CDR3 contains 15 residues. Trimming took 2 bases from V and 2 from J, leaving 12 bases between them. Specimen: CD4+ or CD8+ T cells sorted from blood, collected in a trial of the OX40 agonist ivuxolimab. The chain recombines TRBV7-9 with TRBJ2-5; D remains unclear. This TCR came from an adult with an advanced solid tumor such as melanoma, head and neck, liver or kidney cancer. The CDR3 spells CASSLSRRPQETQYF. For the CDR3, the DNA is TGTGCCAGCAGCTTAAGCAGGAGACCACAAGAGACCCAGTACTTC.